Each of the 22 T cell receptor beta chains below was sequenced from the same sample in a study of cytomegalovirus exposure and HLA in healthy donors. PCR was performed using 60 Vbeta and 13 Jbeta primers. Measured with immunoSEQ multiplex PCR; TCRdb has only the in-frame clones, and not every one. The specimen's table records roughly 120,000 clones. Sequencing input: PBMCs. The receptors come from a man younger than 45 in good health and CMV-seronegative.

The chain joins TRBV28 to TRBJ1-3; D gene uncertain. The V end was cut by 2 bases, the J end by 1 base, with 9 bases between. CDR3 length: 15 amino acids. The germline gives CDR1 MDHEN, CDR2 SYDVKM. The CDR3 DNA reads TGTGCCAGCAGTTTAAATTGGCAGTCTGGAAACACCATATATTTT. Translated, it gives CASSLNWQSGNTIYF.

The chain carries TRBV5-4 and TRBJ1-2; 7 nucleotides align to TRBD1. The CDR3 runs to 14 residues. CDR1 SGHNT and CDR2 YYREEE come from the germline V gene (reference sequence). Unmatched junction bases numbered 8, after V lost 4 bases and J lost 5 bases. The CDR3 loop reads CASSPRDREYGYTF. CDR3 sequence (DNA): TGTGCCAGCAGCCCTCGGGACAGAGAATATGGCTACACCTTC.

This chain uses TRBV10-3 with TRBJ1-4; TRBD1 aligns across 7 bases. This CDR3 contains 13 residues. The V segment lost 8 bases and the J segment 4 bases; nucleotides outside the gene matches: 4. Germline CDR1 reads ENHRY; CDR2 reads SYGVKD. In DNA form, the CDR3 reads TGTGCCATCCGGGACAGTCTTAATGAAAAACTGTTTTTT. Protein sequence: CAIRDSLNEKLFF.

The chain combines TRBV19 with TRBJ2-2; TRBD2 matches 12 bases. After removal of 4 bases from V and 1 base from J, the junction contained 4 bases not matched to a gene. Germline-derived CDR1 and CDR2 are LNHDA and SQIVND (reference sequence). This CDR3 spans 17 amino acids. The CDR3 spells CASSRGTSGLNTGELFF. CDR3 coding DNA: TGTGCCAGTAGTAGAGGGACTAGCGGGTTGAACACCGGGGAGCTGTTTTTT.

The rearrangement joins TRBV28 to TRBJ1-2; the match to TRBD1 covers 7 bases. CDR1 is MDHEN, CDR2 SYDVKM, per germline. V trimming: 6 bases; J trimming: 7 bases; junction bases outside the gene matches: 5. The CDR3 extends over 12 amino acids. CDR3 nucleotides: TGTGCCAGCAGCCCCCCAGGGGGTGGCTACACCTTC. It translates to CASSPPGGGYTF.

The chain has TRBV7-8 and TRBJ2-2; TRBD1 agrees at 11 bases. V was clipped by 5 bases and J by 6 bases; unmatched bases: 8. CDR3 length: 16 amino acids. Per germline, CDR1 SGHVS and CDR2 FQNEAQ. The CDR3 spells CASSPRDRGYAGELFF. CDR3 bases: TGTGCCAGCAGCCCGAGGGACAGGGGGTACGCCGGGGAGCTGTTTTTT.

The rearrangement links TRBV28 to TRBJ1-6; D possibly corresponds to TRBD1 (6 bases). The CDR3 spans 16 residues. Germline CDR1 is MDHEN and CDR2 is SYDVKM. Trimming stripped 7 bases from V and 10 bases from J, with 23 bases between. The CDR3 protein is CASISFRGGGRSPLHF. The CDR3 DNA sequence: TGTGCCAGCATATCATTTCGAGGGGGGGGCAGGTCACCCCTCCACTTT.

The V gene is TRBV5-1, the J gene TRBJ2-2; 8 bases match TRBD2. With 4 bases clipped from V and 3 bases from J, the junction kept 5 bases outside the gene matches. CDR1 SGHRS and CDR2 YFSETQ come from the germline V gene. There are 15 residues in the CDR3. The CDR3 DNA reads as TGCGCCAGCAGCCGGAGCGGGGGCGACACCGGGGAGCTGTTTTTT. Translating it yields CASSRSGGDTGELFF.

V usage is TRBV18 and J usage is TRBJ2-1, with 12 bases matching TRBD2. CDR1 is KGHSH, CDR2 LQKENI, per germline. The CDR3 spans 15 residues. V lost 6 bases to trimming and J lost 9 bases; unmatched junction nucleotides: 9. Here the CDR3 reads CASSQTSGSAVEQFF. CDR3 coding DNA: TGTGCCAGCTCTCAGACTAGCGGGAGTGCGGTTGAGCAGTTCTTC.

The chain recombines TRBV7-2 with TRBJ2-7, with 11 nucleotides matching TRBD2. Germline V gives CDR1 SGHTA, CDR2 FQGNSA. After removal of 2 bases from V and 7 bases from J, the junction contained 7 bases not matched to a gene. CDR3 length: 15 residues. The CDR3 DNA is TGTGCCAGCAGCTTAACTAGCGGGAGCCTAAAGGAGCAGTACTTC. Its translation is CASSLTSGSLKEQYF.

The rearrangement links TRBV5-5 to TRBJ1-5; 7 nucleotides match TRBD1. V dropped 0 bases and J dropped 0; count of bases not matched to a gene: 9. The CDR3 totals 18 residues. Germline V CDR1 and CDR2: SGHKS, YYEKEE (reference sequence). The chain's CDR3 is CASSLAPGTADSNQPQHF. The CDR3 region has the DNA TGTGCCAGCAGCTTGGCCCCCGGGACAGCGGATAGCAATCAGCCCCAGCATTTT.

The chain links TRBV7-2 to TRBJ2-3, with D tentatively TRBD1 (5 bases). The CDR3 is made up of 15 amino acids. Between the trimmed V and J ends, which lost 1 base and 4 bases, there was a span of 12 bases. Germline assignment: CDR1 SGHTA and CDR2 FQGNSA. CDR3 nucleotide sequence: TGTGCCAGCAGCTTAGGACAGAAGATCGCAGATACGCAGTATTTT. Amino acids: CASSLGQKIADTQYF. The full variable domain, with the rest looked up from reference TRBV7-2 and TRBJ2-3, is GAGVSQSPSNKVTEKGKDVELRCDPISGHTALYWYRQSLGQGLEFLIYFQGNSAPDKSGLPSDRFSAERTGGSVSTLTIQRTQQEDSAVYLCASSLGQKIADTQYFGPGTRLTVL.

The chain is built from TRBV28 and TRBJ2-2, with 7 bases lining up with TRBD2. The length of the CDR3 is 19 residues. The trim removed 1 base at V and 5 bases at J, leaving 16 bases unmatched. The germline V gene encodes CDR1 MDHEN and CDR2 SYDVKM. The CDR3 here is CASSLSGTTSAIFTGELFF. The CDR3 nucleotides are TGTGCCAGCAGTTTATCCGGGACTACCAGTGCAATATTTACCGGGGAGCTGTTTTTT.

The chain couples TRBV7-9 to TRBJ1-1; the D is unclear. The length of the CDR3 is 13 residues. The germline V gene encodes CDR1 SEHNR and CDR2 FQNEAQ (reference sequence). Trimming cost V 1 base and J 5 bases, with 8 bases left between them. The CDR3: CASSLGPETEAFF. The CDR3 DNA reads TGTGCCAGCAGCTTAGGGCCAGAAACTGAAGCTTTCTTT.

The rearrangement links TRBV4-3 to TRBJ2-7; 7 bases match TRBD1. The V segment lost 2 bases and the J segment 7 bases; nucleotides outside the gene matches: 11. The length of the CDR3 is 15 residues. Per the germline V gene, CDR1 is LGHNA and CDR2 is YSLEER. The CDR3 protein is CASSQNGDSREEQYF. The CDR3 DNA reads TGCGCCAGCAGCCAAAATGGGGACAGTCGAGAAGAGCAGTACTTC.

The chain uses TRBV4-1 and TRBJ1-1; D gene ambiguous. The V end lost 5 bases, the J end lost 0 bases, and 4 bases lay between the germline ends. The CDR3 contains 12 residues. From germline, CDR1 is MGHRA and CDR2 YSYEKL. The CDR3 loop reads CASSELNTEAFF. CDR3 bases: TGCGCCAGCAGCGAGTTGAACACTGAAGCTTTCTTT.

V gene TRBV28 combines with J gene TRBJ1-1, with D possibly matching TRBD1 (6 bases). The CDR3 has 13 amino acids. The V gene lost 3 bases and the J gene lost 9 bases, with 14 bases spanning the gap. Germline V lookup: CDR1 MDHEN, CDR2 SYDVKM. The DNA for the CDR3 is TGTGCCAGCAGTTTGGGGACCGGGACACAAGCTTTCTTT. Residues: CASSLGTGTQAFF.

V gene TRBV27 combines with J gene TRBJ1-5; D unresolved. The CDR3 is 11 residues long. Germline-derived CDR1 and CDR2 are MNHEY and SMNVEV (reference sequence). Trimming took 11 bases from V and 2 from J, leaving 7 bases between them. CDR3 region: CAAGGNQPQHF. CDR3 DNA sequence: TGTGCCGCGGGCGGCAATCAGCCCCAGCATTTT.

The rearrangement links TRBV5-8 to TRBJ2-7; possibly TRBD1 for D (5 bases). The V end lost 3 bases, the J end lost 3 bases, and 10 bases lay between the germline ends. The CDR3 totals 13 residues. Germline CDR1 is SGHTS and CDR2 is YDEGEE. This CDR3 reads CASSSGHGYEQYF. CDR3 nucleotides: TGTGCCAGCAGCTCCGGACACGGCTACGAGCAGTACTTC.

The gene calls are TRBV11-3 and TRBJ2-1; 7 nucleotides line up with TRBD2. V lost 1 base to trimming and J lost 9 bases; unmatched junction nucleotides: 6. CDR3 length: 14 amino acids. Per germline, CDR1 SGHNT and CDR2 YENEEA. CDR3 DNA sequence: TGTGCCAGCAGCTTAGGTGGACTAGTCGGTGAGCAGTTCTTC. This gives the protein CASSLGGLVGEQFF.

This chain joins TRBV30 and TRBJ2-7; 8 positions agree with TRBD2. The V gene's germline CDR1 is GTSNPN and CDR2 SVGIG (reference sequence). CDR3 length: 15 amino acids. With 4 bases clipped from V and 3 bases from J, the junction kept 11 bases outside the gene matches. The DNA of the CDR3 is TGTGCCTGGACCCCTAGGACTAGCAGGAGCTACGAGCAGTACTTC. Its protein is CAWTPRTSRSYEQYF.

This sequence joins TRBV15 and TRBJ2-3, with a possible D match to TRBD2 (6 bases). V lost 0 bases and J 14 bases, leaving 15 bases between the germline ends. This CDR3 is 13 amino acids long. Germline V CDR1 and CDR2: LNHNV, YYDKDF (reference sequence). CDR3 in amino acids: CATSRDGRLVRYF. The CDR3, as DNA: TGTGCCACCAGCAGAGATGGAAGACTAGTTCGGTATTTT.